This is a list of T cell receptor beta chains from one sample in a study of spatial heterogeneity in lung cancer. TCRdb reprocessed the 5' RACE reads via MiXCR and lists one record per CDR3 protein. The data hold roughly 38,000 distinct CDR3 sequences, with approximately 3% observed a single time. The starting material was normal lung tissue next to the tumor, obtained at surgery. Receptor source: a male donor with early-stage non-small cell lung cancer. CDR3s include the opening cysteine and the closing phenylalanine or tryptophan.

V,J,CDR3
TRBV29-1,TRBJ1-1,CSVGRDTPLNTEAFF
TRBV6-5,TRBJ2-2,CASSYSSGNTGELFF
TRBV20-1,TRBJ2-7,CSAPVLGGGAREQYF
TRBV28,TRBJ2-2,CASNPSRGGAGELFF
TRBV5-1,TRBJ2-2,CASSFQTSWDTGELFF
TRBV6-6,TRBJ2-6,CASSYGVRSGANVLTF
TRBV3-1,TRBJ1-2,CASSQGGPYGYTF
TRBV29-1,TRBJ2-1,CSAGQASGYGRNEQFF
TRBV7-2,TRBJ2-7,CASSLGLGLYEQYF
TRBV18,TRBJ1-1,CASSDGQNTEAFF
TRBV5-6,TRBJ1-2,CASSVRGRDYGYTF
TRBV20-1,TRBJ2-1,CSAAVVSSYNEQFF
TRBV14,TRBJ1-1,CASSQVTGYTEAFF
TRBV28,TRBJ2-1,CASSKGKYNEQFF
TRBV28,TRBJ2-1,CASRTPDQYNEQFF
TRBV6-5,TRBJ1-2,CASSPTGRIYGYTF
TRBV24-1,TRBJ2-2,CATSPRVNTGELFF
TRBV20-1,TRBJ2-3,CSALRDRSSTDTQYF
TRBV2,TRBJ2-5,CASSARGETQYF